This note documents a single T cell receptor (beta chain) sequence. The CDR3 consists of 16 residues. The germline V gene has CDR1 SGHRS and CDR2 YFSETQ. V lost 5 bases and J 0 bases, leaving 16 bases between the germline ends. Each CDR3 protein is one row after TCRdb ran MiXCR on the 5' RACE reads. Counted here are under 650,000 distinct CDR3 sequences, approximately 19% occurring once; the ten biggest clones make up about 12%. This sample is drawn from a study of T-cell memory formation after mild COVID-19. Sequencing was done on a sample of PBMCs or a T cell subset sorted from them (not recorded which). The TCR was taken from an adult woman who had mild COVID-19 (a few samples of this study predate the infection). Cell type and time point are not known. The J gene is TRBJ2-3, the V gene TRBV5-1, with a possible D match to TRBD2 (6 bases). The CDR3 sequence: CASRLRDGTSTDTQYF. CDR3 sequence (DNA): TGCGCCAGCAGACTTCGGGACGGGACTAGCACAGATACGCAGTATTTT.